A selection of T cell receptor beta chains follows, all from one sample in a study of cytomegalovirus exposure and HLA in healthy donors. Assay: immunoSEQ multiplex PCR; the TCRdb copy retains only in-frame clones and omits some. The table includes about 200,000 clones, 75% to 90% detected once. The sequenced sample was PBMCs. These receptors all come from a woman aged 40 to 49 in good health and CMV-seronegative. Both conserved end residues are part of each CDR3. Each record gives: V gene, J gene, D gene, clone size, CDR3 DNA, CDR3 protein. A D gene is named only where the DNA matches it firmly. Size is omitted from some rows. Given values are once, few, many or a class for expanded clones.

>TRBV11-2|TRBJ1-2|-|-
TGTGCCAGCAGCTCGAGGCACAGGGTTGGCGGCTACACCTTC
CASSSRHRVGGYTF
>TRBV2|TRBJ2-1|-|-
TGTGCCAGCAGGGGGTGGGGCAGGGGATCCAATGAGCAGTTCTTC
CASRGWGRGSNEQFF
>TRBV18|TRBJ1-1|TRBD1|-
TGTGCCAGCTCGCTACAGGGGTCGAACACTGAAGCTTTCTTT
CASSLQGSNTEAFF
>TRBV4-1|TRBJ1-1|-|-
TGCGCCAGCAGCCAAGGGTTGGGGCGGACTGAAGCTTTCTTT
CASSQGLGRTEAFF
>TRBV9|TRBJ2-3|-|-
TGTGCCAGCAGCGTAGTAGGAGTTCCAGATACGCAGTATTTT
CASSVVGVPDTQYF
>TRBV6-5|TRBJ1-5|TRBD1|-
TGTGCCAGCAGTGACAGGGTCGGTCAGCCCCAGCATTTT
CASSDRVGQPQHF
>TRBV12-5|TRBJ1-4|-|-
TGTGCTAGTGGTTTGACAGGGACTAATGAAAAACTGTTTTTT
CASGLTGTNEKLFF
>TRBV9|TRBJ1-2|-|-
TGTGCCAGCAGCGCCAGCCCCTTCCGACGGGCTAACTATGGCTACACCTTC
CASSASPFRRANYGYTF
>TRBV28|TRBJ1-5|-|-
TGTGCCAGCAGTTCTCCAAGGAGAGGTCAGCCCCAGCATTTT
CASSSPRRGQPQHF
>TRBV27|TRBJ2-6|-|-
TGTGCCAGCACCTCAGAGGTTGGGGCCAACGTCCTGACTTTC
CASTSEVGANVLTF
>TRBV4-1|TRBJ2-3|-|-
TGCGCCAGCAGTCCCCAACAGGCGAGCACAGATACGCAGTATTTT
CASSPQQASTDTQYF
>TRBV7-8|TRBJ2-7|TRBD2|once
TGCGCCAGCAGCTTAATCGCGGGAGGCGTCTACGAGCAGTACTTC
CASSLIAGGVYEQYF
>TRBV29-1|TRBJ1-2|TRBD1|once
TGCAGCGTTGTTGAGGGGGCCAACTATGGCTACACCTTC
CSVVEGANYGYTF
>TRBV28|TRBJ2-7|-|-
TGTGCCAGCCAGGGGAGTAATTTATCCTACGAGCAGTACTTC
CASQGSNLSYEQYF
>TRBV2|TRBJ1-1|TRBD1|-
TGTGCCAGCAGTGAAGCCGGGACAGGAATACATGAAGCTTTCTTT
CASSEAGTGIHEAFF
>TRBV19|TRBJ2-1|-|-
TGTGCCAGTAGTAGCAGACTAGTAATGAATGAGCAGTTCTTC
CASSSRLVMNEQFF
>TRBV11-2|TRBJ2-1|TRBD2|-
TGTGCCAGCAGCTTTGGGGTAGCGGGAGAAAATGAGCAGTTCTTC
CASSFGVAGENEQFF
>TRBV5-8|TRBJ1-1|TRBD1|-
TGTGCCAGCAGCTTGTGGCAGGGGGCTGAAGCTTTCTTT
CASSLWQGAEAFF
>TRBV7-9|TRBJ2-7|-|-
TGTGCCAGCAGCCCACAGTATGTCGACGAGCAGTACTTC
CASSPQYVDEQYF
>TRBV29-1|TRBJ2-1|TRBD1|once
TGCAGCGTGTCAGGACAGAGGGGGCTCTACAATGAGCAGTTCTTC
CSVSGQRGLYNEQFF
>TRBV9|TRBJ2-1|TRBD2|-
TGTGCCTCGGGGGGGGCAGCGTCCTACAATGAGCAGTTCTTC
CASGGAASYNEQFF
>TRBV19|TRBJ1-5|TRBD1|-
TGTGCCAGTAGGTTGACTGGCAGGGGGCAAAATCAGCCCCAGCATTTT
CASRLTGRGQNQPQHF
>TRBV19|TRBJ2-7|-|-
TGTGCCAGTAGTATAGGACAGCTTCCTTCCTACGAGCAGTACTTC
CASSIGQLPSYEQYF
>TRBV2|TRBJ2-7|TRBD2|once
TGTGCCAGCAGTGAAGTGGGGGAGCGGGAGGGCCCAGACGAGCAGTACTTC
CASSEVGEREGPDEQYF
>TRBV29-1|TRBJ2-7|-|-
TGCAGCGTCGCGGGACGCTACTACGAGCAGTACTTC
CSVAGRYYEQYF
>TRBV27|TRBJ2-7|TRBD2|-
TGTGCCAGCAGTTTATCGTACGGGAGGCTTCCCTACGAGCAGTACTTC
CASSLSYGRLPYEQYF
>TRBV18|TRBJ2-5|TRBD2|-
TGTGCCAGCTCACCACCGGGACTAGCGGCACGGGTGACCCAGTACTTC
CASSPPGLAARVTQYF
>TRBV7-2|TRBJ2-7|-|-
TGTGCCAGCAGCTTAGGTATAGCCACCTACGAGCAGTACTTC
CASSLGIATYEQYF
>TRBV13|TRBJ1-2|-|few
TGTGCCAGCAGCCCCTCAAAGAGGACTAGTAGTGGAGGCTACACCTTC
CASSPSKRTSSGGYTF
>TRBV4-2|TRBJ1-1|-|-
TGTGCCAGCAGCCCCGAACAGGGCATCACTGAAGCTTTCTTT
CASSPEQGITEAFF
>TRBV7-2|TRBJ2-2|TRBD2|-
TGTGCCAGCAGCATCTCTAGCGGGAGGCTCGCCGGGGAGCTGTTTTTT
CASSISSGRLAGELFF
>TRBV7-2|TRBJ2-2|-|-
TGTGCCAGCAGCTTAGCTCTCGGGGGAACCGGGGAGCTGTTTTTT
CASSLALGGTGELFF
>TRBV19|TRBJ1-2|TRBD1|-
TGTGCCAGTAGTATTTCCGGGACAGGGACTACTCTTGGTGGCTACACCTTC
CASSISGTGTTLGGYTF
>TRBV7-9|TRBJ2-7|-|-
TGTTCCAGCAGCTTAGGCTGGCAGGCAGTAGACGAGCAGTACTTC
CSSSLGWQAVDEQYF
>TRBV19|TRBJ2-2|-|-
TGTGCCAGTGCCTATACTAGCACTAACACCGGGGAGCTGTTTTTT
CASAYTSTNTGELFF
>TRBV20-1|TRBJ2-5|-|-
TGCAGTGCTACAGGGGTAGAGACCCAGTACTTC
CSATGVETQYF
>TRBV30|TRBJ1-3|-|-
TGTGCCTGGAGTGTACACAGGGAGGGAAACACCATATATTTT
CAWSVHREGNTIYF
>TRBV28|TRBJ1-1|TRBD1|-
TGTGCCAGCAGTTTTCCAGGGGGCACTGAAGCTTTCTTT
CASSFPGGTEAFF
>TRBV5-1|TRBJ2-1|TRBD2|-
TGCGCCAGCAGCTTGCTTACTAGCGGGAGGGATAATGAGCAGTTCTTC
CASSLLTSGRDNEQFF
>TRBV28|TRBJ2-7|TRBD2|-
TGTGCCAGCCTCCCCAGCGGGAATAGCTACGAGCAGTACTTC
CASLPSGNSYEQYF
>TRBV7-9|TRBJ1-3|TRBD1|-
TGTGCCAGCAGCCCGCCAGGGGGCCCTGGAAACACCATATATTTT
CASSPPGGPGNTIYF
>TRBV6-5|TRBJ2-7|-|-
TGTGCCAGCAGTTACTCGACAGGCTACGAGCAGTACTTC
CASSYSTGYEQYF
>TRBV7-3|TRBJ1-2|TRBD1|-
TGTGCCAGCAGCTTGATGGGACAGGGGGATGTTCATGGCTACACCTTC
CASSLMGQGDVHGYTF
>TRBV19|TRBJ1-1|-|-
TGTGCCAGTAGTATAAGGAGGGAGGAGACTGAAGCTTTCTTT
CASSIRREETEAFF
>TRBV28|TRBJ1-4|-|-
TGTGCCAGCAGTTGGGGCGGAACAACTAATGAAAAACTGTTTTTT
CASSWGGTTNEKLFF
>TRBV7-9|TRBJ1-1|-|-
TGTGCCAGCACCCACATCTGGACTGAAGCTTTCTTT
CASTHIWTEAFF
>TRBV5-1|TRBJ2-3|TRBD2|-
TGCGCCAGCAGCTTCGCAATAGCGGGAAGCACAGATACGCAGTATTTT
CASSFAIAGSTDTQYF
>TRBV28|TRBJ2-7|TRBD1|-
TGTGCCAGCAGGTCACTGACAGGGGGGTTCGGCGAGCAGTACTTC
CASRSLTGGFGEQYF
>TRBV7-2|TRBJ2-2|TRBD1|few
TGTGCCAGCAGCCGACAGGGGACAAGGACCGGGGAGCTGTTTTTT
CASSRQGTRTGELFF
>TRBV10-3|TRBJ1-2|TRBD1|-
TGTGCCACCGGGACAGGGGATTATGGCTACACCTTC
CATGTGDYGYTF
>TRBV7-9|TRBJ2-7|TRBD2|few
TGTTCCAGCAGCTTCCATGCGGGAGGAAGCGAGCAGTACTTC
CSSSFHAGGSEQYF
>TRBV5-4|TRBJ1-2|TRBD1|-
TGTGCCAGCAGCTTGTCAAGCAGGGGGCCCTATGGCTACACCTTC
CASSLSSRGPYGYTF
>TRBV30|TRBJ2-5|-|-
TGTGCCTGGAGTACCTTCTTCGGAGTGACCCAGTACTTC
CAWSTFFGVTQYF
>TRBV29-1|TRBJ2-3|-|-
TGCAGCGCCCAGGATGGGGGGGGCAGTGCAGATACGCAGTATTTT
CSAQDGGGSADTQYF
>TRBV29-1|TRBJ2-1|TRBD2|-
TGCAGCGTTGAAGACGTCAGGCTAGCGGGAGGTAAACTAAACAATGAGCAGTTCTTC
CSVEDVRLAGGKLNNEQFF
>TRBV4-2|TRBJ2-7|TRBD2|-
TGTGCCAGCAGCCTGATGGGAGGGGACGGCGAGCAGTACTTC
CASSLMGGDGEQYF
>TRBV9|TRBJ2-7|TRBD2|-
TGTGCCAGCAGCGTAGGATCTAGCGGGAGCTACGAGCAGTACTTC
CASSVGSSGSYEQYF
>TRBV5-6|TRBJ2-6|-|-
TGTGCCAGCAGCCCGGCTTCCCAGGGTTTCTCTGGGGCCAACGTCCTGACTTTC
CASSPASQGFSGANVLTF
>TRBV5-1|TRBJ2-3|-|-
TGCGCCAGCAGAGGCGGGGTGAGCACAGATACGCAGTATTTT
CASRGGVSTDTQYF
>TRBV18|TRBJ1-2|-|-
TGTGCCAGCTCACTCTCCCTCGCCACGGGGATCGGTGGCTACACCTTC
CASSLSLATGIGGYTF